A single sample is the source of the 3 T cell receptor beta chains below, sequenced in a study of blood T cell repertoires in COVID-19. TCRdb's copy holds only in-frame clones and misses some; the assay was immunoSEQ multiplex PCR. The sample includes 200,000 to 250,000 clones, under 90% of them seen just once. Source material: PBMCs or T cells enriched from blood (not recorded which). These receptor sequences come from a man aged 55 to 69 who had recovered from COVID-19.

The CDR3 nucleotides are TGTGCCAGCAGCGCCGGGACAGGGGTCTACAATGAGCAGTTCTTC. Protein: CASSAGTGVYNEQFF. The V and J genes are TRBV2 and TRBJ2-1, with 10 bases fitting TRBD1. The germline CDR1 and CDR2 sequences are SNHLY and FYNNEI. The CDR3 sequence is 15 residues long. The trim removed 6 bases at V and 3 bases at J, leaving 5 bases unmatched.

The chain carries TRBV25-1 and TRBJ2-5; TRBD1 is a possible D gene (5 bases). Germline V gives CDR1 MGHDK, CDR2 SYGVNS. The CDR3 sequence is 13 residues long. The germline V and J ends were trimmed by 3 bases and 4 bases, with 9 bases remaining between them. The CDR3 loop reads CASSEPGLETQYF. Here the CDR3 DNA reads TGTGCCAGCAGTGAGCCAGGGTTAGAGACCCAGTACTTC. The whole variable domain, remainder taken from reference TRBV25-1 and TRBJ2-5, is EADIYQTPRYLVIGTGKKITLECSQTMGHDKMYWYQQDPGMELHLIHYSYGVNSTEKGDLSSESTVSRIRTEHFPLTLESARPSHTSQYLCASSEPGLETQYFGPGTRLLVL.

The rearrangement links TRBV6-6 to TRBJ1-2; D not certain. Trimming removed 6 bases from V and 2 bases from J, with 16 bases in between. CDR1 MNHNY and CDR2 SVGAGI come from the germline V gene (reference sequence). CDR3 length equals 15 residues. The CDR3 DNA sequence: TGTGCCAGCAGCCTGGGTGGGGAGGGCAACTATGGCTACACCTTC. This translates into CASSLGGEGNYGYTF.